The 20 T cell receptor beta chains in this list originate from one sample, sequenced in a study of control samples from healthy donors and cancer patients. Clones were sequenced by immunoSEQ multiplex PCR, and TCRdb holds only the in-frame ones, with some missing. Here the sample spans about 83,000 clones, 91% being singletons. The specimen was blood. Source of these receptors: a man aged 50-59 years in good health.

CDR3 sequence (DNA): TGCGCCAGCAGTGCGGACCCGCTCGGTACGCAGTATTTT. It codes for CASSADPLGTQYF. The rearrangement uses TRBV10-2 and TRBJ2-3; no definite D call. Trimming left V 4 bases short and J 8 bases short, with 13 bases between. Looked up from germline, CDR1 is WSHSY and CDR2 is SAAADI. This CDR3 region has 13 residues.

The V and J genes are TRBV12-5 and TRBJ2-5; D call uncertain. The CDR3 length is 13 residues. Germline lookup yields CDR1 LGHNT and CDR2 FRNRAP. Trimming left V 2 bases short and J 1 base short, with 5 bases between. CDR3 DNA: TGTGCTAGTGGTTTGTCGGGCCAAGAGACCCAGTACTTC. Residues: CASGLSGQETQYF.

The rearrangement uses TRBV6-2 or TRBV6-3 and TRBJ1-2; D call uncertain. The V and J ends lost 1 base and 7 bases respectively, with 10 bases between them. Germline V gives CDR1 MNHEY, CDR2 SVGEGT. This CDR3 spans 13 amino acids. CDR3: CASSYLVNLGYTF. The DNA for the CDR3 is TGTGCCAGCAGTTACTTGGTCAACCTTGGCTACACCTTC.

The chain links TRBV3-1 (or the pseudogene TRBV3-2) to TRBJ1-5, with 8 positions matching TRBD1. Trimming took 5 bases from V and 6 from J; bases not matched to a gene: 6. Germline V lookup: CDR1 LGHDT, CDR2 YNNKEL (reference sequence). This CDR3 contains 14 residues. The CDR3 bases are TGTGCCAGCAGCATGACAGGGGCGGTTCAGCCCCAGCATTTT. It translates to CASSMTGAVQPQHF.

The chain has TRBV4-2 and TRBJ2-3, with TRBD2 identical over 9 bases. Unmatched junction bases numbered 7, after V lost 0 bases and J lost 6 bases. The CDR3 totals 16 residues. CDR1 LGHNA and CDR2 YNFKEQ come from the germline V gene. Written as DNA, the CDR3 is TGTGCCAGCAGCCAAGAGGGGGCGGGGGGGCCCGATACGCAGTATTTT. It yields the protein CASSQEGAGGPDTQYF.

The chain joins TRBV14 to TRBJ1-1; 7 bases align to TRBD1. Unmatched junction bases numbered 8, after V lost 3 bases and J lost 1 base. The V gene's germline CDR1 is SGHDN and CDR2 FVKESK. This CDR3 contains 16 residues. The DNA for the CDR3 is TGTGCCAGCAGCCACCGAGGGGGCACTGGGAACACTGAAGCTTTCTTT. This encodes CASSHRGGTGNTEAFF. The whole variable domain, filled in from reference TRBV14 and TRBJ1-1, reads EAGVTQFPSHSVIEKGQTVTLRCDPISGHDNLYWYRRVMGKEIKFLLHFVKESKQDESGMPNNRFLAERTGGTYSTLKVQPAELEDSGVYFCASSHRGGTGNTEAFFGQGTRLTVV.

The table lists this clone with a count of one. The rearrangement links TRBV2 to TRBJ1-5; D gene ambiguous. The V gene's germline CDR1 is SNHLY and CDR2 FYNNEI. The germline V and J ends were trimmed by 7 bases and 7 bases, with 14 bases remaining between them. The CDR3 sequence is 13 residues long. The CDR3 region is CASTQTRYQPQHF. In DNA, the CDR3 is TGTGCCAGCACCCAAACACGTTACCAGCCCCAGCATTTT.

V and J are TRBV5-1 and TRBJ2-1; 8 bases are shared with TRBD1. Germline V CDR1 and CDR2: SGHRS, YFSETQ. This CDR3 region has 15 residues. Unmatched junction bases numbered 9, after V lost 0 bases and J lost 10 bases. CDR3 residues: CASSLGQGPYGEQFF. The DNA for the CDR3 is TGCGCCAGCAGCTTGGGACAGGGGCCATACGGGGAGCAGTTCTTC.

In this sample, this clone turned up once. CDR3 sequence: CASRQGPGTQYF. CDR3 bases: TGTGCCAGCAGACAGGGTCCAGGGACCCAGTACTTC. V usage is TRBV12-3 or TRBV12-4 and J usage is TRBJ2-5; D might be TRBD1 (6 bases). V was clipped by 6 bases and J by 7 bases, with 12 bases between them. The CDR3 length is 12 residues.

V and J are TRBV5-6 and TRBJ1-5; D remains unclear. Trimming shortened V by 4 bases and J by 4 bases, and 9 bases separated the two germline ends. The CDR3 covers 13 residues. From germline, CDR1 is SGHDT and CDR2 YYEEEE. The CDR3 reads CASSGGLNQPQHF. DNA of the CDR3: TGTGCCAGCAGCGGCGGACTGAATCAGCCCCAGCATTTT.

The chain joins TRBV5-8 to TRBJ2-3; D is unclear. The V gene lost 7 bases and the J gene lost 6 bases, with 18 bases spanning the gap. This CDR3 is 14 amino acids long. The germline CDR1 and CDR2 sequences are SGHTS and YDEGEE. DNA for the CDR3: TGTGCCAGCCTCTTGAGAGGACCTATGGATACGCAGTATTTT. Its translation: CASLLRGPMDTQYF. The entire variable domain, with the rest obtained from reference TRBV5-8 and TRBJ2-3, is as follows: EAGVTQSPTHLIKTRGQQATLRCSPISGHTSVYWYQQALGLGLQFLLWYDEGEERNRGNFPPRFSGRQFPNYSSELNVNALELEDSALYLCASLLRGPMDTQYFGPGTRLTVL.

This chain links TRBV5-1 with TRBJ2-2, with 8 bases fitting TRBD1. In germline, CDR1 is SGHRS, CDR2 YFSETQ. This CDR3 is 14 amino acids long. V shed 7 bases, J shed 1 base, and the junction held 3 bases outside the gene matches. CDR3 DNA: TGCGCCAGCTGCGACAGGGGGAACACCGGGGAGCTGTTTTTT. The encoded protein is CASCDRGNTGELFF.

This clone was seen a single time. The chain combines TRBV10-2 with TRBJ1-4; D remains unclear. This CDR3 contains 14 residues. Trimming removed 8 bases at V and 3 bases at J, with 13 bases between. CDR1 and CDR2 (germline): WSHSY, SAAADI. The CDR3 DNA reads TGCGCCAGCGGACGGGGTCCGGCTAATGAAAAACTGTTTTTT. This codes for CASGRGPANEKLFF.

CDR3 in DNA: TGTGCCAGCAAGCGATTTTTGGCCCAAGTCTACAATGAGCAGTTCTTC. This translates into CASKRFLAQVYNEQFF. The chain is built from TRBV5-6 and TRBJ2-1; no firm D call. Trimming took 6 bases from V and 3 from J, leaving 19 bases between them. This CDR3 contains 16 residues. Germline CDR1 SGHDT, CDR2 YYEEEE.

This clone was seen just once. This chain connects TRBV12-3 or TRBV12-4 to TRBJ1-1; a possible D gene is TRBD1 (5 bases). CDR3 length: 12 amino acids. V lost 5 bases and J 4 bases, leaving 8 bases between the germline ends. In nucleotides, the CDR3 is TGTGCCAGCAGTGGGGACGGCACTGAAGCTTTCTTT. This translates into CASSGDGTEAFF.

This sequence joins TRBV6-5 and TRBJ1-1; 7 bases line up with TRBD1. J gave up 0 bases and V 6 bases, and 4 bases lay outside the gene matches. CDR3 length equals 14 residues. Germline CDR1 reads MNHEY; CDR2 reads SVGAGI. CDR3 region: CASRPGTVNTEAFF. CDR3 bases: TGTGCCAGCAGGCCCGGGACAGTGAACACTGAAGCTTTCTTT.

This clone was counted once. This rearrangement joins TRBV12-3 or TRBV12-4 to TRBJ1-2; D remains unclear. CDR3 length: 13 amino acids. V gave up 6 bases and J gave up 2 bases, with 10 bases separating them. CDR3 amino acids: CASSPRQNYGYTF. The CDR3, as DNA: TGTGCCAGCAGCCCCAGGCAGAACTATGGCTACACCTTC.

The chain is built from TRBV9 and TRBJ2-3; D is ambiguous. The CDR3 is 13 amino acids. The V end lost 0 bases, the J end lost 5 bases, and 7 bases lay between the germline ends. CDR1 SGDLS and CDR2 YYNGEE come from the germline V gene. For the CDR3, the DNA is TGTGCCAGCAGCGTAGGGTCAAAAGATACGCAGTATTTT. Translation: CASSVGSKDTQYF.

The rearrangement links TRBV5-1 to TRBJ2-7; 11 positions agree with TRBD2. Germline CDR1 reads SGHRS; CDR2 reads YFSETQ. CDR3 length: 15 residues. The V and J ends lost 2 bases and 1 base, in that order; junction bases with no gene match: 2. This chain's CDR3 is CASSLIAGGSYEQYF. The CDR3 region has the DNA TGCGCCAGCAGCTTAATAGCGGGGGGGTCCTACGAGCAGTACTTC.

This clone has just a few counts. The J gene is TRBJ1-4, the V gene TRBV2, with no clear D. This CDR3 region has 15 residues. The V end lost 6 bases, the J end lost 7 bases, and 18 bases lay between the germline ends. CDR1 and CDR2 (germline): SNHLY, FYNNEI. The CDR3 here is CASSRVGISSEKLFF. CDR3 nucleotide sequence: TGTGCCAGCAGCCGGGTGGGGATTTCCTCTGAAAAACTGTTTTTT. Combining the CDR3 with reference TRBV2 and TRBJ1-4 gives the whole variable domain EPEVTQTPSHQVTQMGQEVILRCVPISNHLYFYWYRQILGQKVEFLVSFYNNEISEKSEIFDDQFSVERPDGSNFTLKIRSTKLEDSAMYFCASSRVGISSEKLFFGSGTQLSVL.